These 26 T cell receptor beta chains share one sample of origin, sequenced in a study of blood T cell repertoires in COVID-19. Sequencing was performed with immunoSEQ multiplex PCR; in TCRdb, only in-frame clones are kept and a portion is missing. Here the sample spans roughly 200,000 clones, approximately 86% being singletons. The specimen sequenced was PBMCs or T cells enriched from blood (not recorded which). The receptors derive from a woman younger than 45 who had been exposed to COVID-19.

The chain uses TRBV29-1 and TRBJ2-4; D is possibly TRBD2 (5 bases). Per the germline V gene, CDR1 is SQVTM and CDR2 is ANQGSEA. The CDR3 covers 11 residues. With 2 bases removed from V and 9 bases from J, the gap between germline ends came to 8 bases. The CDR3 coding sequence is TGCAGCGTTGAACTACGGGGCATTCAGTACTTC. It yields the protein CSVELRGIQYF.

The chain employs TRBV6-1 and TRBJ2-7, with 8 bases aligning to TRBD2. The CDR3 loop spans 14 amino acids. Trimming cost V 0 bases and J 6 bases; bases outside gene matches: 4. CDR1 MNHNS and CDR2 SASEGT come from the germline V gene. CDR3 in amino acids: CASSEAAGESEQYF. CDR3 nucleotide sequence: TGTGCCAGCAGTGAAGCAGCGGGGGAATCCGAGCAGTACTTC.

In its sample, this clone was seen once. The chain carries TRBV9 and TRBJ2-6, with D unresolved. Looked up from germline, CDR1 is SGDLS and CDR2 is YYNGEE. The CDR3 extends over 15 amino acids. V lost 0 bases and J lost 3, with 7 bases in between. The CDR3 reads CASSVGADGANVLTF. CDR3 bases: TGTGCCAGCAGCGTAGGAGCTGATGGGGCCAACGTCCTGACTTTC.

The V call is TRBV5-1, the J call TRBJ1-1; D might be TRBD1 (5 bases). The V and J ends lost 1 base and 4 bases respectively, with 8 bases between them. This CDR3 is 13 amino acids long. Germline CDR1 and CDR2: SGHRS and YFSETQ. The CDR3 protein is CASSLLGATEAFF. The DNA of the CDR3 is TGCGCCAGCAGCTTGCTAGGGGCCACTGAAGCTTTCTTT. Full variable domain (rest looked up from reference TRBV5-1 and TRBJ1-1): KAGVTQTPRYLIKTRGQQVTLSCSPISGHRSVSWYQQTPGQGLQFLFEYFSETQRNKGNFPGRFSGRQFSNSRSEMNVSTLELGDSALYLCASSLLGATEAFFGQGTRLTVV.

The chain uses TRBV11-2 and TRBJ2-2; possible D gene TRBD1, 5 bases. The V gene's germline CDR1 is SGHAT and CDR2 FQNNGV. Trimming stripped 1 base from V and 3 bases from J, with 12 bases between. The CDR3 totals 16 residues. The CDR3: CASSLGQGGDTGELFF. The CDR3 DNA sequence: TGTGCCAGCAGCTTAGGCCAGGGTGGTGACACCGGGGAGCTGTTTTTT.

The chain combines TRBV5-5 with TRBJ1-2, with 9 bases fitting TRBD1. Germline V gene lookup returns CDR1 SGHKS and CDR2 YYEKEE (reference sequence). Trimming at V came to 4 bases and at J to 7 bases, leaving 8 bases not matched to a gene. CDR3 length equals 14 residues. CDR3 nucleotides: TGTGCCAGCAGCGAGGGACAGGGAGAGGGTGGCTACACCTTC. Protein sequence: CASSEGQGEGGYTF.

The CDR3 is CASSPGQGKPGANVLTF. In DNA, the CDR3 is TGTGCCAGCAGTCCTGGACAGGGGAAACCTGGGGCCAACGTCCTGACTTTC. The chain joins TRBV27 to TRBJ2-6; 9 bases align to TRBD1. The V segment lost 5 bases and the J segment 2 bases; nucleotides outside the gene matches: 7. The CDR3 extends over 17 amino acids. The germline V gene has CDR1 MNHEY and CDR2 SMNVEV (reference sequence).

V and J are TRBV30 and TRBJ1-1; D is unclear. The CDR3 has 11 amino acids. The V end was cut by 5 bases, the J end by 4 bases, with 8 bases between. CDR1 and CDR2 (germline): GTSNPN, SVGIG (reference sequence). CDR3 nucleotides: TGTGCCTGGGACCCGGGCACTGAAGCTTTCTTT. Protein product: CAWDPGTEAFF. Full variable domain (remainder filled in from reference TRBV30 and TRBJ1-1): SQTIHQWPATLVQPVGSPLSLECTVEGTSNPNLYWYRQAAGRGLQLLFYSVGIGQISSEVPQNLSASRPQDRQFILSSKKLLLSDSGFYLCAWDPGTEAFFGQGTRLTVV.

A word on this clone: Other DNA sequences in the sample encode the same CDR3. V and J are TRBV10-1 and TRBJ1-2; no clear D gene. Germline lookup yields CDR1 WNHNN and CDR2 SYGVQD (reference sequence). The CDR3 extends over 13 amino acids. V lost 3 bases to trimming and J lost 2 bases, with 7 bases between them. CDR3: CASSEQKNYGYTF. CDR3 nucleotide sequence: TGCGCCAGCAGTGAACAGAAAAACTATGGCTACACCTTC.

CDR3 sequence: CASGPMEGGQFF. CDR3 DNA: TGTGCTAGTGGCCCCATGGAGGGAGGGCAGTTCTTC. The rearrangement joins TRBV12-5 to TRBJ2-1, with D possibly being TRBD2 (6 bases). This CDR3 spans 12 amino acids. CDR1 and CDR2 from the germline V gene are LGHNT and FRNRAP. V was clipped by 6 bases and J by 12 bases, with 15 bases between them.

The gene calls are TRBV10-3 and TRBJ1-2; TRBD1 matches at 8 bases. This CDR3 spans 16 amino acids. Germline V lookup: CDR1 ENHRY, CDR2 SYGVKD. Trimming at V came to 0 bases and at J to 2 bases, leaving 5 bases not matched to a gene. CDR3 loop: CAISESAGQGNYGYTF. CDR3 coding DNA: TGTGCCATCAGTGAGTCGGCCGGACAGGGCAACTATGGCTACACCTTC.

This chain connects TRBV11-3 to TRBJ2-7; 10 positions match TRBD2. Trimming removed 5 bases from V and 5 bases from J; junction bases left unmatched: 6. This CDR3 has 14 amino acids. Germline CDR1 reads SGHNT; CDR2 reads YENEEA. The CDR3 DNA reads as TGTGCCAGCAGCGGGAGCGGGGGGGCTAACGAGCAGTACTTC. Amino acid sequence: CASSGSGGANEQYF.

The chain joins TRBV7-2 to TRBJ2-7, with D perhaps TRBD2 (5 bases). Germline V gene sequence: CDR1 SGHTA, CDR2 FQGNSA. This CDR3 has 16 amino acids. Trimming removed 4 bases at V and 7 bases at J, with 23 bases between. The CDR3 DNA reads TGTGCCAGCAGCTCCCCCCGGTATCTCACCCGGGGTGAGCAGTACTTC. This sequence encodes CASSSPRYLTRGEQYF.

This chain links TRBV5-8 with TRBJ1-3; a possible D gene is TRBD1 (5 bases). The CDR3 is 16 amino acids. CDR1 and CDR2 (germline): SGHTS, YDEGEE. Trimming took 4 bases from V and 1 from J, leaving 15 bases between them. CDR3 sequence (DNA): TGTGCCAGCAGCGGGGGGTCGAGTTTGTCTGGAAACACCATATATTTT. Protein product: CASSGGSSLSGNTIYF.

The rearrangement joins TRBV5-1 to TRBJ2-7; TRBD1 agrees at 10 bases. CDR3 length: 14 residues. Looked up from germline, CDR1 is SGHRS and CDR2 is YFSETQ. V trimming: 2 bases; J trimming: 2 bases; junction bases outside the gene matches: 1. CDR3 sequence reads: CASSLGTGAYEQYF. CDR3 DNA: TGCGCCAGCAGCTTAGGGACAGGGGCCTACGAGCAGTACTTC.

This chain connects TRBV5-1 to TRBJ1-4; TRBD1 matches 12 bases. The germline gives CDR1 SGHRS, CDR2 YFSETQ. The CDR3 is 18 residues long. V lost 4 bases to trimming and J lost 2 bases; unmatched junction nucleotides: 9. CDR3 sequence reads: CASSPGQGAGATNEKLFF. The CDR3 nucleotides read TGCGCCAGCAGCCCGGGACAGGGGGCGGGCGCTACTAATGAAAAACTGTTTTTT. The full variable domain, rest sourced from reference TRBV5-1 and TRBJ1-4, is KAGVTQTPRYLIKTRGQQVTLSCSPISGHRSVSWYQQTPGQGLQFLFEYFSETQRNKGNFPGRFSGRQFSNSRSEMNVSTLELGDSALYLCASSPGQGAGATNEKLFFGSGTQLSVL.

This chain uses TRBV11-3 with TRBJ2-7; possibly TRBD1 for D (6 bases). The germline CDR1 and CDR2 sequences are SGHNT and YENEEA. This CDR3 is 15 amino acids long. The V gene lost 5 bases and the J gene lost 0 bases, with 14 bases spanning the gap. CDR3 sequence reads: CASSPRDTSSYEQYF. In DNA form, the CDR3 reads TGTGCCAGCAGCCCTCGGGACACGAGCTCCTACGAGCAGTACTTC.

This clone has a single count. The chain recombines TRBV20-1 with TRBJ1-4, with unresolved D. This CDR3 is built from 13 residues. V was trimmed by 3 bases and J by 4 bases, leaving 9 bases between them. The V gene's germline CDR1 is DFQATT and CDR2 SNEGSKA (reference sequence). The CDR3 spells CSASPGSNEKLFF. The CDR3 coding sequence is TGCAGTGCTAGTCCTGGGAGTAATGAAAAACTGTTTTTT.

The table lists this clone with a few counts. The CDR3 region is CASSVVGGNSYNEQFF. The CDR3 DNA reads TGTGCCAGCAGCGTAGTAGGGGGTAATTCCTACAATGAGCAGTTCTTC. The genes are TRBV9 and TRBJ2-1, with a possible D match to TRBD1 (6 bases). Trimming removed 0 bases at V and 1 base at J, with 11 bases between. The CDR3 totals 16 residues. CDR1 and CDR2 (germline): SGDLS, YYNGEE. The entire variable domain, with the rest obtained from reference TRBV9 and TRBJ2-1, is as follows: DSGVTQTPKHLITATGQRVTLRCSPRSGDLSVYWYQQSLDQGLQFLIQYYNGEERAKGNILERFSAQQFPDLHSELNLSSLELGDSALYFCASSVVGGNSYNEQFFGPGTRLTVL.

This clone was recorded only once. J is TRBJ1-6 and V is TRBV11-2; perhaps TRBD1 as D (6 bases). The CDR3 has 15 residues. Germline assignment: CDR1 SGHAT and CDR2 FQNNGV. Trimming shortened V by 1 base and J by 10 bases, and 14 bases separated the two germline ends. CDR3 nucleotide sequence: TGTGCCAGCAGCTTAGCCTCCGGGACACGGTCACCCCTCCACTTT. It yields the protein CASSLASGTRSPLHF.

The chain uses TRBV28 and TRBJ1-2; 8 nucleotides agree with TRBD1. J was trimmed by 0 bases and V by 5 bases; bases with no gene match: 2. The CDR3 contains 14 residues. CDR1 MDHEN and CDR2 SYDVKM come from the germline V gene. The CDR3 here is CASSRTGTNYGYTF. CDR3 DNA: TGTGCCAGCAGTAGGACAGGGACTAACTATGGCTACACCTTC.

This chain joins TRBV5-1 and TRBJ2-1; 7 nucleotides line up with TRBD1. Trimming took 0 bases from V and 5 from J; bases not matched to a gene: 14. Germline values: CDR1 SGHRS, CDR2 YFSETQ. The length of the CDR3 is 18 residues. CDR3 nucleotide sequence: TGCGCCAGCAGCTTGGAGCCCCCCACCGGGACAGCGAACAATGAGCAGTTCTTC. It yields the protein CASSLEPPTGTANNEQFF. Together with reference TRBV5-1 and TRBJ2-1, the CDR3 gives the full variable domain: KAGVTQTPRYLIKTRGQQVTLSCSPISGHRSVSWYQQTPGQGLQFLFEYFSETQRNKGNFPGRFSGRQFSNSRSEMNVSTLELGDSALYLCASSLEPPTGTANNEQFFGPGTRLTVL.

This clone was seen once. This chain connects TRBV10-2 to TRBJ2-5; weak D call: TRBD2 (5 bases). Between the trimmed V and J ends, which lost 3 bases and 7 bases, there was a span of 18 bases. CDR3 length: 15 amino acids. In germline, CDR1 is WSHSY, CDR2 SAAADI. CDR3 loop: CASSESFPSYGTQYF. CDR3 DNA: TGCGCCAGCAGTGAATCCTTCCCTAGCTATGGGACCCAGTACTTC.

V is TRBV2 and J is TRBJ2-7, with a possible D match to TRBD2 (5 bases). The V and J ends lost 7 bases and 4 bases respectively, with 20 bases between them. The CDR3 has 15 amino acids. Per germline, CDR1 SNHLY and CDR2 FYNNEI. For the CDR3, the DNA is TGTGCCAGCACCAAGGGAGCTGAAGCACCATACGAGCAGTACTTC. Translated: CASTKGAEAPYEQYF. The full variable domain, with the rest looked up from reference TRBV2 and TRBJ2-7, is EPEVTQTPSHQVTQMGQEVILRCVPISNHLYFYWYRQILGQKVEFLVSFYNNEISEKSEIFDDQFSVERPDGSNFTLKIRSTKLEDSAMYFCASTKGAEAPYEQYFGPGTRLTVT.

The rearrangement joins TRBV18 to TRBJ2-3, with 12 bases matching TRBD2. This CDR3 spans 16 amino acids. The V gene's germline CDR1 is KGHSH and CDR2 LQKENI. Trimming at V came to 4 bases and at J to 6 bases, leaving 8 bases not matched to a gene. The CDR3 nucleotides read TGTGCCAGCTCACTAGGACTAGCGGGGTCTATTGATACGCAGTATTTT. Residues: CASSLGLAGSIDTQYF.

This clone came up a few times. This chain uses TRBV21-1 with TRBJ2-2; whether TRBD2, the table's D call, matches the DNA was not checked. TRBV21-1 is recorded as a pseudogene. The CDR3 loop spans 15 amino acids. The CDR3 coding sequence is TGTGCCAGCAGCTATCCGGGACTACCCACCGGGGAGCTGTTTTTT. This codes for CASSYPGLPTGELFF.